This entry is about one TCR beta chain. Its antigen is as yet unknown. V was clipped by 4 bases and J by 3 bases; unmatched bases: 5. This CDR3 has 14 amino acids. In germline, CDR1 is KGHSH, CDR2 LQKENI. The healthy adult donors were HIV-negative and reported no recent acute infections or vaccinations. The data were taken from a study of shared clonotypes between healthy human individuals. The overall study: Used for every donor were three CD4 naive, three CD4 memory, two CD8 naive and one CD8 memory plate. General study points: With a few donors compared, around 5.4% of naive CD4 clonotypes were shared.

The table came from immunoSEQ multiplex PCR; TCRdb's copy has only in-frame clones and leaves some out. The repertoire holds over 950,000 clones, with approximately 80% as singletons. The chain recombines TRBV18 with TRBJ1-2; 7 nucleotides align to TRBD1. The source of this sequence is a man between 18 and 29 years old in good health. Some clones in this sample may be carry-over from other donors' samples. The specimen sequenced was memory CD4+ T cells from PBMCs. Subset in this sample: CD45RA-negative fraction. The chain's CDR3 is CASSQQGSDYGYTF. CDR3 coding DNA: TGTGCCAGCTCACAACAGGGGAGTGACTATGGCTACACCTTC.